Following are 9 T cell receptor beta chains from one sample sequenced in a study of blood T cell repertoires in COVID-19. Profiling relied on immunoSEQ multiplex PCR, and the TCRdb table lists in-frame clones only, not all of them. The sample records more than 60,000 clones, roughly 89% being singletons. The sequencing sample was made of peripheral blood. These receptors all stem from a human donor in a cohort sampled during active COVID-19.

The gene calls are TRBV7-9 and TRBJ1-1; 8 positions agree with TRBD1. The germline gives CDR1 SEHNR, CDR2 FQNEAQ (reference sequence). This CDR3 has 14 amino acids. With 3 bases clipped from V and 4 bases from J, the junction kept 4 bases outside the gene matches. Written as DNA, the CDR3 is TGTGCCAGCAGCTTGACAGGGGAAGGCACTGAAGCTTTCTTT. It yields the protein CASSLTGEGTEAFF. Combining the CDR3 with reference TRBV7-9 and TRBJ1-1 gives the whole variable domain DTGVSQNPRHKITKRGQNVTFRCDPISEHNRLYWYRQTLGQGPEFLTYFQNEAQLEKSRLLSDRFSAERPKGSFSTLEIQRTEQGDSAMYLCASSLTGEGTEAFFGQGTRLTVV.

J is TRBJ2-5 and V is TRBV5-1, with 12 bases matching TRBD2. This CDR3 is built from 16 residues. J was trimmed by 0 bases and V by 4 bases; bases with no gene match: 4. Germline V CDR1 and CDR2: SGHRS, YFSETQ. The CDR3 loop is CASSPGLAGHQETQYF. The CDR3 DNA sequence: TGCGCCAGCAGCCCAGGACTAGCGGGACACCAAGAGACCCAGTACTTC.

The V and J genes are TRBV25-1 and TRBJ1-2, with D possibly TRBD1 on 5 matching bases. The CDR3 spans 13 residues. Germline values: CDR1 MGHDK, CDR2 SYGVNS. Trimming shortened V by 1 base and J by 3 bases, and 6 bases separated the two germline ends. CDR3 sequence reads: CASSESRDYGYTF. The CDR3 nucleotides read TGTGCCAGCAGTGAATCCAGGGACTATGGCTACACCTTC.

The chain is built from TRBV5-4 and TRBJ1-2; D is ambiguous. Germline CDR1 SGHNT, CDR2 YYREEE (reference sequence). V was trimmed by 2 bases and J by 2 bases, leaving 16 bases between them. The CDR3 spans 16 residues. The CDR3 nucleotides are TGTGCCAGCAGCTTAACCCTGGGGTGGGAGAACTATGGCTACACCTTC. Translation gives CASSLTLGWENYGYTF.

This clone was seen only once. The V and J genes are TRBV5-8 and TRBJ1-6; D is unresolved. With 3 bases removed from V and 6 bases from J, the gap between germline ends came to 13 bases. Germline V gives CDR1 SGHTS, CDR2 YDEGEE. The CDR3 loop spans 15 amino acids. CDR3 bases: TGTGCCAGCAGCTCTATCGGGAGGGTTAATTCACCCCTCCACTTT. Encoded protein: CASSSIGRVNSPLHF.

V usage is TRBV7-7 and J usage is TRBJ1-4, with no clear D. V lost 2 bases to trimming and J lost 8 bases, with 9 bases between them. The V gene's germline CDR1 is SSHAT and CDR2 FNYEAQ (reference sequence). The CDR3 runs to 13 residues. The chain's CDR3 is CASSLNVREKLFF. The DNA for the CDR3 is TGTGCCAGCAGCTTAAACGTGAGGGAAAAACTGTTTTTT. The full variable domain, completed using reference TRBV7-7 and TRBJ1-4, is GAGVSQSPRYKVTKRGQDVTLRCDPISSHATLYWYQQALGQGPEFLTYFNYEAQPDKSGLPSDRFSAERPEGSISTLTIQRTEQRDSAMYRCASSLNVREKLFFGSGTQLSVL.

The rearrangement links TRBV30 to TRBJ1-6; no clear D. Trimming removed 2 bases from V and 14 bases from J, with 13 bases in between. Germline V CDR1 and CDR2: GTSNPN, SVGIG (reference sequence). This CDR3 comprises 12 residues. For the CDR3, the DNA is TGTGCCTGGAGTCTCGGGGTTTGGACCCTCCACTTT. This gives the protein CAWSLGVWTLHF.

In its sample, this clone was seen a few times. The chain employs TRBV19 and TRBJ1-1; D is unresolved. Germline V gene lookup returns CDR1 LNHDA and CDR2 SQIVND (reference sequence). CDR3 length equals 19 residues. V lost 2 bases to trimming and J lost 0 bases, with 22 bases between them. The CDR3: CASSISLRRSPSMNTEAFF. The CDR3, as DNA: TGTGCCAGTAGTATATCATTACGGAGGTCCCCGTCCATGAACACTGAAGCTTTCTTT.

The chain links TRBV18 to TRBJ1-1; 7 bases are a match to TRBD1. Trimming at V came to 2 bases and at J to 7 bases, leaving 13 bases not matched to a gene. The CDR3 is 16 amino acids. Looked up from germline, CDR1 is KGHSH and CDR2 is LQKENI. This chain's CDR3 is CASSPSAGGVLDEAFF. CDR3 nucleotide sequence: TGTGCCAGCTCACCAAGTGCAGGGGGAGTTTTAGATGAAGCTTTCTTT.